These 19 T cell receptor beta chains share one sample of origin, sequenced in a study of control samples from healthy donors and cancer patients. Profiled with immunoSEQ multiplex PCR; TCRdb holds only in-frame clones, not every one. The table lists roughly 88,000 clones, 91% of them singletons. The sequencing sample was made of blood. These TCRs come from a woman aged 30 to 39 in good health.

The chain joins TRBV7-6 to TRBJ2-2, with 13 positions matching TRBD2. Germline loops: CDR1 SGHVS, CDR2 FNYEAQ. The J segment lost 1 base and the V segment lost 5 bases, leaving 4 bases of the junction unmatched. This CDR3 contains 17 residues. Here the CDR3 reads CASSQRTSGGNTGELFF. The CDR3 nucleotides are TGTGCCAGCAGCCAAAGGACTAGCGGGGGGAACACCGGGGAGCTGTTTTTT.

This sequence joins TRBV3-1 (or the pseudogene TRBV3-2) and TRBJ1-1; D not certain. The CDR3 covers 13 residues. Germline V CDR1 and CDR2: LGHDT, YNNKEL (reference sequence). The germline V and J ends were trimmed by 1 base and 0 bases, with 3 bases remaining between them. CDR3 region: CASSQGLNTEAFF. As DNA, the CDR3 is TGTGCCAGCAGCCAAGGGTTGAACACTGAAGCTTTCTTT.

This clone occurred a few times. The chain has TRBV4-1 and TRBJ1-5; 10 nucleotides align to TRBD1. The CDR3 consists of 14 residues. Germline assignment: CDR1 MGHRA and CDR2 YSYEKL. Trimming cost V 4 bases and J 4 bases; bases outside gene matches: 1. The chain's CDR3 is CASSRDRGNQPQHF. The CDR3 region has the DNA TGCGCCAGCAGCCGGGACAGGGGAAATCAGCCCCAGCATTTT.

V usage is TRBV5-4 and J usage is TRBJ2-3, with D possibly being TRBD2 (7 bases). Trimming took off 4 bases at V and 3 bases at J, with 24 bases between the two ends. The CDR3 is 18 residues long. CDR1 is SGHNT, CDR2 YYREEE, per germline (reference sequence). In DNA form, the CDR3 reads TGTGCCAGCAGCAGGGGCGCCGGGGAGGGGGGGCCAACAGATACGCAGTATTTT. It is translated as CASSRGAGEGGPTDTQYF.

The chain has TRBV29-1 and TRBJ2-1; D might be TRBD1 (5 bases). Germline lookup yields CDR1 SQVTM and CDR2 ANQGSEA. The CDR3 has 15 amino acids. V lost 0 bases to trimming and J lost 5 bases, with 14 bases between them. DNA for the CDR3: TGCAGCGTTGAAGATCCGGCAGGGCGTGACAATGAGCAGTTCTTC. Its protein is CSVEDPAGRDNEQFF.

This clone is a singleton in its sample. The chain joins TRBV6-2 or TRBV6-3 to TRBJ1-4, with a weak D call TRBD1 (5 bases). Trimming left V 1 base short and J 10 bases short, with 16 bases between. Germline CDR1 MNHEY, CDR2 SVGEGT. The CDR3 has 15 residues. CDR3: CASSYYVGRAGKLFF. The CDR3 DNA reads as TGTGCCAGCAGTTACTATGTCGGCAGGGCGGGAAAACTGTTTTTT.

The CDR3 loop reads CASSSTGGPQETQYF. The CDR3 DNA follows: TGCGCCAGCAGCTCTACAGGAGGACCTCAAGAGACCCAGTACTTC. V is TRBV5-1 and J is TRBJ2-5, with D tentatively TRBD1 or TRBD2 (5 bases each). CDR3 length: 15 residues. From germline, CDR1 is SGHRS and CDR2 YFSETQ. V was trimmed by 3 bases and J by 2 bases, leaving 14 bases between them.

This clone occurred once. The chain is built from TRBV28 and TRBJ1-4, with D hard to call. Germline assignment: CDR1 MDHEN and CDR2 SYDVKM. Trimming pared 3 bases from V and 8 bases from J, leaving 13 bases between. The CDR3 spans 14 residues. The DNA for the CDR3 is TGTGCCAGCAGTTTCGGTGGGGATAGGGAAAAACTGTTTTTT. Protein: CASSFGGDREKLFF.

In the case of this clone: Other DNA sequences in the sample encode the same CDR3. The chain couples TRBV5-6 to TRBJ2-2; D might be TRBD2 (6 bases). V was trimmed by 4 bases and J by 7 bases, leaving 14 bases between them. CDR3 length: 14 amino acids. CDR1 is SGHDT, CDR2 YYEEEE, per germline. The CDR3 sequence: CASSGGRGYGELFF. In DNA, the CDR3 is TGTGCCAGCAGCGGAGGGCGGGGATACGGGGAGCTGTTTTTT.

This clone was seen a single time. The chain employs TRBV29-1 and TRBJ2-2, with TRBD2 matching 9 bases. The CDR3 length is 15 residues. CDR1 and CDR2 from the germline V gene are SQVTM and ANQGSEA. Germline trimming cut 7 bases from V and 5 bases from J; bases unmatched to any gene: 11. DNA for the CDR3: TGCAGCGCCCGGCACAGCGGGAGGAATACCGGGGAGCTGTTTTTT. This encodes CSARHSGRNTGELFF.

The chain joins TRBV5-4 to TRBJ2-5; D remains ambiguous. Trimming took 1 base from V and 1 from J, leaving 8 bases between them. CDR3 length equals 14 residues. Looked up from germline, CDR1 is SGHNT and CDR2 is YYREEE (reference sequence). The CDR3 is CASSLLQTQETQYF. As DNA, the CDR3 is TGTGCCAGCAGCTTGCTACAAACCCAAGAGACCCAGTACTTC.

The chain employs TRBV7-9 and TRBJ2-7, with 10 nucleotides matching TRBD1. CDR1 is SEHNR and CDR2 is FQNEAQ in the germline V gene (reference sequence). The trim removed 5 bases at V and 1 base at J, leaving 5 bases unmatched. CDR3 length equals 15 residues. The CDR3 is CASSRQGAGSYEQYF. In nucleotides, the CDR3 is TGTGCCAGCAGCCGACAGGGGGCTGGATCCTACGAGCAGTACTTC.

This chain connects TRBV5-1 to TRBJ2-1; D gene uncertain. This CDR3 contains 11 residues. Germline assignment: CDR1 SGHRS and CDR2 YFSETQ. V was cut by 2 bases and J by 4 bases, with 1 base left in between. CDR3: CASSLYNEQFF. CDR3 nucleotide sequence: TGCGCCAGCAGCTTATACAATGAGCAGTTCTTC.

CDR3: CASSLGLAGGELFF. CDR3 in DNA: TGTGCCAGCAGCTTGGGACTAGCGGGAGGGGAGCTGTTTTTT. The chain couples TRBV5-6 to TRBJ2-2, with TRBD2 identical over 11 bases. The CDR3 length is 14 residues. The germline gives CDR1 SGHDT, CDR2 YYEEEE. After removal of 0 bases from V and 8 bases from J, the junction contained 0 bases not matched to a gene.

The J gene is TRBJ2-5, the V gene TRBV5-6; D is uncertain. This CDR3 has 13 residues. The V end was cut by 4 bases, the J end by 0 bases, with 7 bases between. In germline, CDR1 is SGHDT, CDR2 YYEEEE. The CDR3 spells CASSPQNQETQYF. CDR3 sequence (DNA): TGTGCCAGCAGCCCTCAGAACCAAGAGACCCAGTACTTC.

As DNA, the CDR3 is TGTGCCAGCAGTGACGGGGGACTAGCGGCTTACAATGAGCAGTTCTTC. The encoded protein is CASSDGGLAAYNEQFF. This chain connects TRBV2 to TRBJ2-1; TRBD2 agrees at 11 bases. The germline gives CDR1 SNHLY, CDR2 FYNNEI. The CDR3 covers 16 residues. V shed 3 bases and J 4 bases; nucleotides not matched to a gene: 5.

This chain links TRBV6-5 with TRBJ2-3; D is perhaps TRBD2 (5 bases). This CDR3 spans 13 amino acids. CDR1 is MNHEY, CDR2 SVGAGI, per germline. Trimming removed 0 bases from V and 9 bases from J, with 10 bases in between. The CDR3 is CASSYSRRETQYF. In DNA, the CDR3 is TGTGCCAGCAGTTACTCGAGAAGGGAGACGCAGTATTTT.

This chain links TRBV5-4 with TRBJ2-4; possibly TRBD1 or TRBD2 for D (6 bases each). The V end lost 0 bases, the J end lost 9 bases, and 16 bases lay between the germline ends. The CDR3 runs 15 residues. Per germline, CDR1 SGHNT and CDR2 YYREEE (reference sequence). CDR3 nucleotide sequence: TGTGCCAGCAGCTTGGCCTCCGGGGGCGCCGGCATTCAGTACTTC. This codes for CASSLASGGAGIQYF.

The rearrangement joins TRBV5-1 to TRBJ2-2, with 8 bases fitting TRBD1. Trimming removed 4 bases from V and 6 bases from J; junction bases left unmatched: 8. Germline V gene lookup returns CDR1 SGHRS and CDR2 YFSETQ. There are 15 residues in the CDR3. The CDR3 coding sequence is TGCGCCAGCAGCCCTGGACAGGGCGTTGCCGGGGAGCTGTTTTTT. Residues: CASSPGQGVAGELFF.